These 31 T cell receptor beta chains were sequenced from one sample in a study of CD8 T cells in ankylosing spondylitis. Notes on the study in general: A TCR beta motif made of fewer than ten highly homologous variants seemed typical of ankylosing spondylitis blood.

TCRdb reprocessed the 5' RACE reads with MiXCR, giving one entry per CDR3 protein. The repertoire has more than 300,000 distinct CDR3 sequences, roughly 8% of them found once; the top ten carry about 14%. These receptors are not linked to any known antigen. Sequenced: blood, either unsorted or a sorted T cell fraction (not recorded which). The receptors come from a male donor with ankylosing spondylitis.

The chain employs TRBV11-2 and TRBJ2-1, with D possibly being TRBD2 (6 bases). The germline gives CDR1 SGHAT, CDR2 FQNNGV. CDR3 length: 14 amino acids. The V and J ends lost 6 bases and 4 bases respectively, with 13 bases between them. The CDR3 reads CASRRPGLYNEQFF. The CDR3 nucleotides are TGTGCCAGCAGACGACCGGGACTTTACAATGAGCAGTTCTTC. Using reference TRBV11-2 and TRBJ2-1 for the parts outside the CDR3, the full variable domain is EAGVAQSPRYKIIEKRQSVAFWCNPISGHATLYWYQQILGQGPKLLIQFQNNGVVDDSQLPKDRFSAERLKGVDSTLKIQPAKLEDSAVYLCASRRPGLYNEQFFGPGTRLTVL.

This clonotype appeared a few times. This chain connects TRBV24-1 to TRBJ2-5; D might be TRBD1 or TRBD2, each matching 5 bases. The CDR3 length is 17 residues. V lost 3 bases and J lost 1, with 17 bases in between. Germline loops: CDR1 KGHDR, CDR2 SFDVKD. CDR3 protein: CATSDTAGGDPQETQYF. DNA of the CDR3: TGTGCCACCAGTGATACTGCGGGTGGGGACCCCCAAGAGACCCAGTACTTC.

J is TRBJ2-3 and V is TRBV20-1; 9 bases agree with TRBD2. The trim removed 7 bases at V and 4 bases at J, leaving 6 bases unmatched. The CDR3 consists of 13 residues. The germline V gene encodes CDR1 DFQATT and CDR2 SNEGSKA (reference sequence). The DNA of the CDR3 is TGCAGTGGTAGTAGCGGGAGAGCAGATACGCAGTATTTT. Its protein is CSGSSGRADTQYF.

This clonotype was seen a handful of times. The chain links TRBV6-2 or TRBV6-3 to TRBJ2-2; 7 bases agree with TRBD1. V dropped 5 bases and J dropped 5; count of bases not matched to a gene: 8. Germline CDR1 reads MNHEY; CDR2 reads SVGEGT. The CDR3 contains 15 residues. The CDR3 sequence is CASSRQGYGTGELFF. Here the CDR3 DNA reads TGTGCCAGCAGTCGACAGGGCTATGGGACCGGGGAGCTGTTTTTT.

J is TRBJ1-4 and V is TRBV28, with 8 bases that match TRBD1. The CDR3 loop spans 16 amino acids. From germline, CDR1 is MDHEN and CDR2 SYDVKM. Trimming took 3 bases from V and 4 from J; bases not matched to a gene: 7. The CDR3 sequence is CASSFSTGAVNEKLFF. The CDR3 coding sequence is TGTGCCAGCAGTTTTTCGACAGGGGCCGTTAATGAAAAACTGTTTTTT.

The chain recombines TRBV25-1 with TRBJ1-2; D ambiguous. The V and J ends lost 3 bases and 3 bases respectively, with 14 bases between them. CDR1 and CDR2 (germline): MGHDK, SYGVNS. This CDR3 has 15 residues. CDR3 bases: TGTGCCAGCAGTGAGATACGGAGGAGTTACTATGGCTACACCTTC. Translating it yields CASSEIRRSYYGYTF.

This clonotype has ten or more counts. The rearrangement links TRBV29-1 to TRBJ1-4; TRBD1 matches at 8 bases. CDR1 and CDR2 (germline): SQVTM, ANQGSEA. Trimming at V came to 6 bases and at J to 7 bases, leaving 7 bases not matched to a gene. This CDR3 is 13 amino acids long. The CDR3 region is CSVAGDRGEKLFF. The CDR3 region has the DNA TGCAGCGTCGCCGGTGACAGGGGTGAAAAACTGTTTTTT.

The chain employs TRBV5-5 and TRBJ1-1; D might be TRBD1 (6 bases). The germline gives CDR1 SGHKS, CDR2 YYEKEE (reference sequence). V lost 1 base, J lost 0 bases, and 7 bases lay in between. The CDR3 contains 14 residues. The CDR3 DNA is TGTGCCAGCAGCTTGCACAGGGTGAACACTGAAGCTTTCTTT. It encodes CASSLHRVNTEAFF.

This clonotype was seen a few times. The CDR3 sequence: CASSVSSGHQPQHF. CDR3 DNA sequence: TGTGCCAGCAGCGTCTCATCGGGTCATCAGCCCCAGCATTTT. This chain links TRBV9 with TRBJ1-5; D unresolved. Germline CDR1 and CDR2: SGDLS and YYNGEE. There are 14 residues in the CDR3. V was trimmed by 2 bases and J by 5 bases, leaving 11 bases between them.

The CDR3 sequence is CASSQDRGNAGELFF. The CDR3 region has the DNA TGTGCCAGCAGTCAGGACAGGGGAAACGCCGGGGAGCTGTTTTTT. The chain employs TRBV2 and TRBJ2-2; 9 bases fit TRBD1. CDR1 is SNHLY and CDR2 is FYNNEI in the germline V gene. V shed 5 bases, J shed 6 bases, and the junction held 7 bases outside the gene matches. The CDR3 is 15 amino acids.

The chain joins TRBV7-2 to TRBJ2-6; no firm D call. CDR3 length: 15 amino acids. V shed 3 bases and J shed 4 bases, with 10 bases lying between them. The germline V gene encodes CDR1 SGHTA and CDR2 FQGNSA. Here the CDR3 reads CASSFGWTGANVLTF. The CDR3 DNA reads as TGTGCCAGCAGCTTCGGGTGGACCGGGGCCAACGTCCTGACTTTC.

This clonotype has at least ten counts. This chain joins TRBV10-3 and TRBJ2-1; 7 bases are a match to TRBD2. J was trimmed by 8 bases and V by 6 bases; bases with no gene match: 13. This CDR3 is built from 15 residues. Germline CDR1 ENHRY, CDR2 SYGVKD. The CDR3 DNA reads TGTGCCATCAGCCCCGCGTGGCGGGAGACAGATGAGCAGTTCTTC. The encoded protein is CAISPAWRETDEQFF.

The rearrangement links TRBV4-2 to TRBJ1-1; TRBD1 might be the D (5 bases). Germline V gives CDR1 LGHNA, CDR2 YNFKEQ. V lost 4 bases to trimming and J lost 1 base, with 10 bases between them. The CDR3 has 14 residues. The CDR3 DNA reads as TGTGCCAGCAGCCTTAGGACAACGAACACTGAAGCTTTCTTT. This sequence encodes CASSLRTTNTEAFF.

This clonotype was seen a handful of times. This chain connects TRBV2 to TRBJ2-1; D call uncertain. The CDR3 extends over 14 amino acids. Per germline, CDR1 SNHLY and CDR2 FYNNEI. With 7 bases removed from V and 2 bases from J, the gap between germline ends came to 12 bases. CDR3 coding DNA: TGTGCCAGCATTAGACGGGCCACCTACAATGAGCAGTTCTTC. It yields the protein CASIRRATYNEQFF. The full variable domain, with the rest looked up from reference TRBV2 and TRBJ2-1, is EPEVTQTPSHQVTQMGQEVILRCVPISNHLYFYWYRQILGQKVEFLVSFYNNEISEKSEIFDDQFSVERPDGSNFTLKIRSTKLEDSAMYFCASIRRATYNEQFFGPGTRLTVL.

This clonotype was observed at least ten times. The chain links TRBV25-1 to TRBJ2-5; TRBD1 might be the D (6 bases). This CDR3 is built from 16 residues. Germline CDR1 and CDR2: MGHDK and SYGVNS. V lost 4 bases, J lost 1 base, and 16 bases lay in between. The CDR3 DNA sequence: TGTGCCAGCAGTGTATTGAGACAGGCCCGCCAAGAGACCCAGTACTTC. Encoded protein: CASSVLRQARQETQYF.

The sample holds a few counts of this clonotype. The rearrangement links TRBV28 to TRBJ2-5, with 10 positions matching TRBD1. The CDR3 covers 15 residues. After removal of 6 bases from V and 4 bases from J, the junction contained 8 bases not matched to a gene. Germline V CDR1 and CDR2: MDHEN, SYDVKM. CDR3 loop: CASRPQGQGRETQYF. The CDR3 DNA reads as TGTGCCAGCAGACCCCAGGGACAGGGGCGAGAGACCCAGTACTTC.

This clonotype was observed a handful of times. The V and J genes are TRBV29-1 and TRBJ2-1; 14 nucleotides match TRBD2. The length of the CDR3 is 14 residues. Germline V gives CDR1 SQVTM, CDR2 ANQGSEA. The ends lost 0 bases at V and 14 bases at J; junction bases unmatched: 6. The CDR3 DNA is TGCAGCGTTGAAGAGGGACTAGCGGGAGACGGAGAGTTCTTC. Amino acids: CSVEEGLAGDGEFF.

This clonotype showed up many times. The chain uses TRBV3-1 and TRBJ2-2; TRBD2 aligns across 8 bases. From germline, CDR1 is LGHDT and CDR2 YNNKEL (reference sequence). The CDR3 runs 16 residues. V gave up 2 bases and J gave up 4 bases; unmatched junction bases: 6. CDR3 amino acids: CASSQTPAGATGELFF. CDR3 nucleotides: TGTGCCAGCAGCCAAACCCCAGCGGGAGCCACCGGGGAGCTGTTTTTT.

This clonotype appeared a few times. The chain couples TRBV29-1 to TRBJ2-7, with a possible D match to TRBD1 (6 bases). The germline gives CDR1 SQVTM, CDR2 ANQGSEA. The V gene lost 6 bases and the J gene lost 2 bases, with 14 bases spanning the gap. This CDR3 contains 13 residues. As DNA, the CDR3 is TGCAGCGTCCGGCTACAGGGTGCCTACGAGCAGTACTTC. This sequence encodes CSVRLQGAYEQYF.

This clonotype has more than one count but fewer than ten. The rearrangement uses TRBV2 and TRBJ2-7, with a possible D match to TRBD1 (5 bases). Trimming took 7 bases from V and 3 from J, leaving 13 bases between them. The CDR3 is made up of 13 amino acids. Per the germline V gene, CDR1 is SNHLY and CDR2 is FYNNEI. CDR3 residues: CASTRDRFYEQYF. The CDR3 DNA follows: TGTGCCAGCACCCGAGACAGATTCTACGAGCAGTACTTC.

In its sample, this clonotype was seen a few times. The chain recombines TRBV4-1 with TRBJ2-5; D is uncertain. Trimming took off 3 bases at V and 5 bases at J, with 13 bases between the two ends. The germline V gene encodes CDR1 MGHRA and CDR2 YSYEKL. This CDR3 comprises 14 residues. DNA of the CDR3: TGCGCCAGCAGCCACCTCGGGCCGAGGGAGACCCAGTACTTC. It translates to CASSHLGPRETQYF.

A few counts support this clonotype. The CDR3 loop is CASGLSVGRTGELFF. CDR3 nucleotides: TGTGCTAGTGGTTTGAGTGTGGGACGTACCGGGGAGCTGTTTTTT. The genes are TRBV12-5 and TRBJ2-2; the D call may be TRBD1 or TRBD2 (5 bases each). The CDR3 has 15 amino acids. Trimming removed 2 bases from V and 5 bases from J, with 12 bases in between. CDR1 and CDR2 from the germline V gene are LGHNT and FRNRAP.

This clonotype was observed many times. The CDR3 loop reads CASSLPPGTSEAFF. In DNA, the CDR3 is TGTGCCAGCAGCTTACCTCCGGGTACTTCTGAAGCTTTCTTT. V is TRBV11-2 and J is TRBJ1-1; D gene ambiguous. There are 14 residues in the CDR3. Trimming stripped 2 bases from V and 6 bases from J, with 13 bases between. The V gene's germline CDR1 is SGHAT and CDR2 FQNNGV.

This clonotype was observed at least ten times. The V gene is TRBV9, the J gene TRBJ2-1, with no clear D. This CDR3 is built from 16 residues. CDR1 is SGDLS, CDR2 YYNGEE, per germline. Trimming stripped 0 bases from V and 3 bases from J, with 13 bases between. CDR3 DNA sequence: TGTGCCAGCAGCGTAGGAGGCCAGACCGGCTACAATGAGCAGTTCTTC. This gives the protein CASSVGGQTGYNEQFF.

This clonotype was recorded many times. V gene TRBV4-1 combines with J gene TRBJ2-1, with TRBD2 matching over 9 bases. The CDR3 is 15 amino acids. The J segment lost 8 bases and the V segment lost 5 bases, leaving 10 bases of the junction unmatched. Germline V gene sequence: CDR1 MGHRA, CDR2 YSYEKL. DNA of the CDR3: TGCGCCAGCAGCACACCGGGACTAGCTAGACATGAGCAGTTCTTC. As protein: CASSTPGLARHEQFF.

This clonotype was found a few times. CDR3 residues: CSARAALGYTF. CDR3 nucleotide sequence: TGCAGTGCTAGAGCGGCCTTAGGCTACACCTTC. This chain links TRBV20-1 with TRBJ1-2; D not resolved. Trimming removed 1 base at V and 8 bases at J, with 8 bases between. This CDR3 region has 11 residues. CDR1 is DFQATT, CDR2 SNEGSKA, per germline (reference sequence).

This clonotype has a count of ten or more. This chain links TRBV3-1 with TRBJ2-1; D not certain. Trimming shortened V by 0 bases and J by 6 bases, and 3 bases separated the two germline ends. Germline-derived CDR1 and CDR2 are LGHDT and YNNKEL (reference sequence). The CDR3 has 12 residues. The CDR3 DNA is TGTGCCAGCAGCCAAGAGGCCAATGAGCAGTTCTTC. It is translated as CASSQEANEQFF.

V usage is TRBV20-1 and J usage is TRBJ2-5, with D perhaps TRBD2 (6 bases). The V and J ends lost 5 bases and 7 bases respectively, with 11 bases between them. The CDR3 spans 11 residues. The germline V gene encodes CDR1 DFQATT and CDR2 SNEGSKA (reference sequence). The DNA of the CDR3 is TGCAGTGCTCCCCACGGGGGGACCCAGTACTTC. Translation: CSAPHGGTQYF.

As for this clonotype: A much larger clone differs from this one at a single base, so this may be a read error. This chain uses TRBV14 with TRBJ1-4; D remains ambiguous. Trimming stripped 0 bases from V and 10 bases from J, with 6 bases between. The CDR3 length is 12 residues. Germline values: CDR1 SGHDN, CDR2 FVKESK. The CDR3 DNA follows: TGTGCCAGCAGCCAAGAGAGAGGAAAACTGTTTTTT. It translates to CASSQERGKLFF.

This clonotype was detected only a few times. This sequence joins TRBV10-3 and TRBJ2-7; tentatively, D is TRBD2 (6 bases). The V and J ends lost 4 bases and 2 bases respectively, with 18 bases between them. The germline gives CDR1 ENHRY, CDR2 SYGVKD. The length of the CDR3 is 16 residues. The CDR3 DNA reads as TGTGCCATCAGTGGCTCCGGAGGGAAGATTCCCTACGAGCAGTACTTC. The encoded protein is CAISGSGGKIPYEQYF.

The table lists this clonotype with many counts. This chain links TRBV10-3 with TRBJ2-7, with 8 bases matching TRBD2. Looked up from germline, CDR1 is ENHRY and CDR2 is SYGVKD. V lost 2 bases, J lost 5 bases, and 8 bases stayed unmatched. The CDR3 length is 15 residues. CDR3 nucleotide sequence: TGTGCCATCAGTGAGCGGGGGGGCACGAGGGACGAGCAGTACTTC. It translates to CAISERGGTRDEQYF.